The 20 T cell receptor beta chains below were found in one sample sequenced in a study of blood T cell repertoires in COVID-19. Generated by immunoSEQ multiplex PCR, the TCRdb table keeps only in-frame clones and is missing some. The table records roughly 91,000 clones, around 84% of them present only once. Sequences were obtained from peripheral blood. The receptors stem from a man aged 65-85 years with active or convalescent COVID-19.

The gene calls are TRBV30 and TRBJ1-5, with 10 nucleotides matching TRBD1. The CDR3 spans 15 residues. Losses at the gene ends were 3 bases for V and 6 bases for J; bases not matched to a gene: 8. Germline lookup yields CDR1 GTSNPN and CDR2 SVGIG (reference sequence). The CDR3, as DNA: TGTGCCTGGAGCATGACAGGGGGCGTACCTCAGCCCCAGCATTTT. This translates into CAWSMTGGVPQPQHF.

The chain carries TRBV28 and TRBJ2-2, with unresolved D. Trimming stripped 7 bases from V and 4 bases from J, with 19 bases between. Per germline, CDR1 MDHEN and CDR2 SYDVKM. The CDR3 loop spans 16 amino acids. The CDR3 here is CASTASFSSGTGELFF. The CDR3 region has the DNA TGTGCCAGCACGGCGTCGTTTAGCTCGGGCACCGGGGAGCTGTTTTTT.

Remarks on this clone: At one end, the junction sequence differs from germline, possibly due to a read error. The J gene is TRBJ1-2, the V gene TRBV15; a possible D gene is TRBD1 (6 bases). This CDR3 comprises 15 residues. Per the germline V gene, CDR1 is LNHNV and CDR2 is YYDKDF (reference sequence). For the CDR3, the DNA is TGTGCCACCAGCAGAACCGATCGACAGGAATATGGCTGCACCTTC. Protein: CATSRTDRQEYGCTF.

V and J are TRBV6-1 and TRBJ1-6; TRBD1 aligns across 10 bases. The germline CDR1 and CDR2 sequences are MNHNS and SASEGT. J lost 10 bases, V lost 7 bases, and 10 bases had no gene match. The CDR3 totals 15 residues. The CDR3 protein is CASTQGDRGLSPLHF. The CDR3 DNA follows: TGTGCCAGCACCCAAGGGGACAGGGGATTGTCACCCCTCCACTTT.

J is TRBJ2-3 and V is TRBV7-2; TRBD2 matches 8 bases. The CDR3 runs to 15 residues. V gave up 2 bases and J gave up 5 bases; unmatched junction bases: 6. Germline V CDR1 and CDR2: SGHTA, FQGNSA. The CDR3 reads CASSLRRGGQDTQYF. The CDR3 DNA sequence: TGTGCCAGCAGCTTACGACGGGGGGGTCAAGATACGCAGTATTTT.

The V call is TRBV7-6, the J call TRBJ2-3, with 7 bases fitting TRBD1. V lost 1 base, J lost 2 bases, and 3 bases stayed unmatched. This CDR3 is built from 15 residues. Germline loops: CDR1 SGHVS, CDR2 FNYEAQ. The CDR3 region is CASSLEGGPTDTQYF. The CDR3 DNA reads TGTGCCAGCAGCTTAGAAGGGGGCCCCACAGATACGCAGTATTTT.

The rearrangement uses TRBV4-1 and TRBJ1-3, with 12 positions matching TRBD1. The J segment lost 4 bases and the V segment lost 4 bases, leaving 5 bases of the junction unmatched. Germline V gives CDR1 MGHRA, CDR2 YSYEKL. This CDR3 region has 16 residues. In DNA, the CDR3 is TGCGCCAGCAGCCCGGGACAGGGGGCGAAAGGAAACACCATATATTTT. Amino acids: CASSPGQGAKGNTIYF.

V usage is TRBV18 and J usage is TRBJ2-3; tentative D call: TRBD1 (5 bases). V was cut by 3 bases and J by 4 bases, with 11 bases left in between. This CDR3 has 14 amino acids. Germline CDR1 and CDR2: KGHSH and LQKENI. The CDR3 DNA is TGTGCCAGCTCACCGATTCAGGGCGCAGATACGCAGTATTTT. Translation gives CASSPIQGADTQYF.

The chain has TRBV28 and TRBJ1-5, with D unresolved. The V gene lost 6 bases and the J gene lost 7 bases, with 25 bases spanning the gap. The CDR3 spans 17 residues. Germline values: CDR1 MDHEN, CDR2 SYDVKM. Written as DNA, the CDR3 is TGTGCCAGCAGCCCGCTAGGCTTGGCCGAAAGAGTGCAGCCCCAGCATTTT. The encoded protein is CASSPLGLAERVQPQHF. Looking up the rest from reference TRBV28 and TRBJ1-5 gives the full variable domain: DVKVTQSSRYLVKRTGEKVFLECVQDMDHENMFWYRQDPGLGLRLIYFSYDVKMKEKGDIPEGYSVSREKKERFSLILESASTNQTSMYLCASSPLGLAERVQPQHFGDGTRLSIL.

This chain uses TRBV28 with TRBJ2-7; TRBD1 aligns across 8 bases. The CDR3 spans 16 residues. With 2 bases clipped from V and 1 base from J, the junction kept 7 bases outside the gene matches. The germline V gene encodes CDR1 MDHEN and CDR2 SYDVKM. CDR3 sequence reads: CASSLSGQGASYEQYF. CDR3 in DNA: TGTGCCAGCAGTTTAAGTGGTCAGGGGGCATCCTACGAGCAGTACTTC. Full variable domain (remainder filled in from reference TRBV28 and TRBJ2-7): DVKVTQSSRYLVKRTGEKVFLECVQDMDHENMFWYRQDPGLGLRLIYFSYDVKMKEKGDIPEGYSVSREKKERFSLILESASTNQTSMYLCASSLSGQGASYEQYFGPGTRLTVT.

The chain recombines TRBV20-1 with TRBJ2-1; 7 positions agree with TRBD2. V gave up 3 bases and J gave up 6 bases; unmatched junction bases: 11. The CDR3 extends over 15 amino acids. Germline V gives CDR1 DFQATT, CDR2 SNEGSKA (reference sequence). CDR3 protein: CSASQGRGGSNEQFF. CDR3 nucleotide sequence: TGCAGTGCTAGTCAAGGCCGGGGAGGGAGCAATGAGCAGTTCTTC.

J is TRBJ1-1 and V is TRBV7-2; D uncertain. This CDR3 is built from 13 residues. Germline V gene lookup returns CDR1 SGHTA and CDR2 FQGNSA. Deletions cut 3 bases from V and 4 bases from J, with 9 bases between. This chain's CDR3 is CASSFDTRTEAFF. The CDR3 DNA sequence: TGTGCCAGCAGCTTCGACACCCGCACTGAAGCTTTCTTT.

The rearrangement links TRBV12-5 to TRBJ2-3, with D perhaps TRBD1 (5 bases). Between the trimmed V and J ends, which lost 2 bases and 10 bases, there was a span of 16 bases. Per germline, CDR1 LGHNT and CDR2 FRNRAP. The CDR3 is made up of 14 amino acids. The CDR3 protein is CASGLSQTVGAQYF. CDR3 coding DNA: TGTGCTAGTGGTTTGTCCCAGACAGTCGGTGCGCAGTATTTT.

The chain couples TRBV7-9 to TRBJ2-1; 9 bases line up with TRBD2. CDR1 SEHNR and CDR2 FQNEAQ come from the germline V gene (reference sequence). The V segment lost 8 bases and the J segment 5 bases; nucleotides outside the gene matches: 4. This CDR3 is built from 13 residues. DNA for the CDR3: TGTGCCAGCCAGCGGGGGGTCAACAATGAGCAGTTCTTC. Translation gives CASQRGVNNEQFF.

The V gene is TRBV2, the J gene TRBJ1-5, with TRBD1 matching 8 bases. This CDR3 is 14 amino acids long. The germline V gene has CDR1 SNHLY and CDR2 FYNNEI. V shed 6 bases and J 1 base; nucleotides not matched to a gene: 2. The CDR3 loop reads CASRQGESNQPQHF. CDR3 bases: TGTGCCAGCAGACAGGGGGAGAGCAATCAGCCCCAGCATTTT.

Only a few counts were recorded for this clone. The chain combines TRBV2 with TRBJ2-7, with 10 bases lining up with TRBD2. The V gene's germline CDR1 is SNHLY and CDR2 FYNNEI. CDR3 length: 15 residues. Trimming cost V 7 bases and J 7 bases; bases outside gene matches: 13. The CDR3 coding sequence is TGTGCCAGCACTGCGAATAGCGGGGGGACGGGGGAGCAGTACTTC. Translated, it gives CASTANSGGTGEQYF.

V is TRBV9 and J is TRBJ2-5; maybe TRBD1 (6 bases). Trimming stripped 0 bases from V and 4 bases from J, with 19 bases between. Germline V gene sequence: CDR1 SGDLS, CDR2 YYNGEE. CDR3 length: 17 amino acids. The CDR3 region is CASSVGLGAGKGETQYF. Here the CDR3 DNA reads TGTGCCAGCAGCGTAGGTCTGGGGGCAGGGAAAGGAGAGACCCAGTACTTC. Combining the CDR3 with reference TRBV9 and TRBJ2-5 gives the whole variable domain DSGVTQTPKHLITATGQRVTLRCSPRSGDLSVYWYQQSLDQGLQFLIQYYNGEERAKGNILERFSAQQFPDLHSELNLSSLELGDSALYFCASSVGLGAGKGETQYFGPGTRLLVL.

This clone was seen once. The CDR3 reads CAWSVGGDTGELFF. CDR3 coding DNA: TGTGCCTGGAGTGTAGGGGGGGACACCGGGGAGCTGTTTTTT. The chain couples TRBV30 to TRBJ2-2, with D tentatively TRBD2 (7 bases). The V gene lost 0 bases and the J gene lost 3 bases, with 8 bases spanning the gap. Germline CDR1 reads GTSNPN; CDR2 reads SVGIG (reference sequence). The CDR3 is 14 amino acids. Full variable domain (rest looked up from reference TRBV30 and TRBJ2-2): SQTIHQWPATLVQPVGSPLSLECTVEGTSNPNLYWYRQAAGRGLQLLFYSVGIGQISSEVPQNLSASRPQDRQFILSSKKLLLSDSGFYLCAWSVGGDTGELFFGEGSRLTVL.

The V and J genes are TRBV7-8 and TRBJ1-5, with D perhaps TRBD1 (6 bases). Germline V CDR1 and CDR2: SGHVS, FQNEAQ. Trimming cost V 2 bases and J 5 bases, with 7 bases left between them. The CDR3 covers 13 residues. Written as DNA, the CDR3 is TGTGCCAGCAGCTTACGACAGGATCAGCCCCAGCATTTT. Amino acids: CASSLRQDQPQHF.

In its sample, this clone was seen a few times. The J gene is TRBJ2-7, the V gene TRBV5-6; D call uncertain. Germline values: CDR1 SGHDT, CDR2 YYEEEE. The CDR3 is 13 amino acids. V lost 0 bases to trimming and J lost 5 bases, with 9 bases between them. For the CDR3, the DNA is TGTGCCAGCAGCTTGGGAGTTTCCCACGAGCAGTACTTC. This translates into CASSLGVSHEQYF.